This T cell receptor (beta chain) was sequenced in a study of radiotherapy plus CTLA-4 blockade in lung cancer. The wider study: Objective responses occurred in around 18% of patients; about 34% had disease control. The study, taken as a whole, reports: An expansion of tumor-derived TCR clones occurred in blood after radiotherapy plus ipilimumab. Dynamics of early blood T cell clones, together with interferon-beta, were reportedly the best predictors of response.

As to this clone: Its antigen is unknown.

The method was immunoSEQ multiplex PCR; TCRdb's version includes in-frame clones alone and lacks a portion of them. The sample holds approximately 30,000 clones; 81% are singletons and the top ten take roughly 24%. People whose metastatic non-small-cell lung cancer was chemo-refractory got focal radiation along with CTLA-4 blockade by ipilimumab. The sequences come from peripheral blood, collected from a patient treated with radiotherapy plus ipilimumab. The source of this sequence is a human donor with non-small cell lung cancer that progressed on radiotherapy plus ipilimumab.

CDR3 bases: TGTGCCAGTAGTAGGTTCCGGGACAGGGTTGACACCGGGGAGCTGTTTTTT. It specifies CASSRFRDRVDTGELFF. This sequence joins TRBV19 and TRBJ2-2; 9 bases agree with TRBD1. The V segment lost 4 bases and the J segment 3 bases; nucleotides outside the gene matches: 9. Germline CDR1 is LNHDA and CDR2 is SQIVND (reference sequence). This CDR3 comprises 17 residues.